The text below deals with one T cell receptor (beta chain). Its antigen is currently unknown. This sample is drawn from a study of CD8 T cells in ankylosing spondylitis. Overall study results and limits: With a CD8+ phenotype, disease-linked clones were relatively rare in peripheral blood. Among TCR beta sequences, a motif of several highly homologous variants appeared characteristic of ankylosing spondylitis blood.

The V end was cut by 0 bases, the J end by 4 bases, with 14 bases between. There are 16 residues in the CDR3. Germline V lookup: CDR1 SGHRS, CDR2 YFSETQ. Quantitative 5'-RACE with molecular barcodes generated TCR beta libraries. Using its own MiXCR run on the 5' RACE reads, TCRdb lists one record per CDR3 protein. The sample has 700,000 to 850,000 distinct CDR3 sequences, over 9.5% seen once. The sequence came from a male donor with ankylosing spondylitis. Sequencing used blood, either unsorted or a sorted T cell fraction (not recorded which). V usage is TRBV5-1 and J usage is TRBJ2-1, with a tentative D call TRBD2 (5 bases). CDR3: CASSLVRGRLYNEQFF. CDR3 nucleotide sequence: TGCGCCAGCAGCTTGGTACGGGGTCGTCTATACAATGAGCAGTTCTTC.